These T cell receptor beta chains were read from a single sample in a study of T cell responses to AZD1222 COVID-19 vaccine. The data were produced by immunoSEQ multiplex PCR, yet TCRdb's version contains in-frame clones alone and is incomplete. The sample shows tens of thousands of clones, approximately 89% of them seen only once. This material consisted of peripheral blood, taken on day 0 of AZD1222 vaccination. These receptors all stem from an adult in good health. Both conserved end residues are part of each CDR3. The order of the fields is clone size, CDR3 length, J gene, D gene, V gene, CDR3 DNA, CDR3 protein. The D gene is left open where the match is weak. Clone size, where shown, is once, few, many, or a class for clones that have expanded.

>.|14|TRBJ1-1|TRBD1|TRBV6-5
TGTGCCAGCAGTCCGGGACAGGGCGTCCCTGAAGCTTTCTTT
CASSPGQGVPEAFF
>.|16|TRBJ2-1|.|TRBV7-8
TGTGCCAGCAGCCCTGCGGGACAGAGCTCCTACAATGAGCAGTTCTTC
CASSPAGQSSYNEQFF
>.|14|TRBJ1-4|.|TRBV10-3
TGTGCCACCAGAACTACAGCAACTAATGAAAAACTGTTTTTT
CATRTTATNEKLFF
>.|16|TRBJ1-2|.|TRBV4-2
TGTGCCAGCAGCCAAGACCCAGGGACCATCAACTATGGCTACACCTTC
CASSQDPGTINYGYTF
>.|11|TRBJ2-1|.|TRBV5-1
TGCGCCAGCAGCTGGCGAGATGAGCAGTTCTTC
CASSWRDEQFF
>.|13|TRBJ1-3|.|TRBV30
TGTGCCTGGAATGGGTACTCTGGAAACACCATATATTTT
CAWNGYSGNTIYF
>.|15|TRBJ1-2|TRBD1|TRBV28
TGTGCCAGCACCCTTGGACAGGGTTTCCGATATGGCTACACCTTC
CASTLGQGFRYGYTF
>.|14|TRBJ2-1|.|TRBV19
TGTGCCAGTAGTCCGGGACCACGACAGGAAGAGCAGTTCTTC
CASSPGPRQEEQFF
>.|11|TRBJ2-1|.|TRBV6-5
TGTGCCAGCAGTTACCAGGGCAAGCAGTTCTTC
CASSYQGKQFF
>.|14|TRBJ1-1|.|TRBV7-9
TGTGCCAGCAGCCCGGGACTCCCGAACACTGAAGCTTTCTTT
CASSPGLPNTEAFF
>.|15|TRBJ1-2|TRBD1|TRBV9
TGTGCCAGCAGCGTAGAGCCAGGGGGCAGCTATGGCTACACCTTC
CASSVEPGGSYGYTF
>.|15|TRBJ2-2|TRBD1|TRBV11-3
TGTGCCAGCAGCTTTACAGGGGGCTTCACCGGGGAGCTGTTTTTT
CASSFTGGFTGELFF
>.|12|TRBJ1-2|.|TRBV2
TGTGCCAGCAGTGTCAACAGGAGTGGCTACACCTTC
CASSVNRSGYTF
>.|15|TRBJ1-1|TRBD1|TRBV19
TGTGCCACCCAGATGGGACAGGGTCGGAACACTGAAGCTTTCTTT
CATQMGQGRNTEAFF
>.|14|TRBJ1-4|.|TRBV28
TGTGCCAGCATGGCCCCCCGTGTAGGGGAAAAACTGTTTTTT
CASMAPRVGEKLFF
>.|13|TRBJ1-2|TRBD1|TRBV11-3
TGTGCCAGCAGCTTAGGACAGGGGCATGGCTACACCTTC
CASSLGQGHGYTF
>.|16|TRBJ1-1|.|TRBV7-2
TGTGCCAGCAGCTTAGGCGGCGTGAGAGTGAACACTGAAGCTTTCTTT
CASSLGGVRVNTEAFF
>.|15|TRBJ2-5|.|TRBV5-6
TGTGCCAGCAGCTTGGACATGACTACCGAAGGGACCCAGTACTTC
CASSLDMTTEGTQYF
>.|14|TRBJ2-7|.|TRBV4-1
TGCGCCAGCAGCCATCCGGGCCCCTCCTACGAGCAGTACTTC
CASSHPGPSYEQYF
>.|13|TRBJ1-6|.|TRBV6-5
TGTGCCAGCAGTTACTCGATCTCCGGACCCCTCCACTTT
CASSYSISGPLHF
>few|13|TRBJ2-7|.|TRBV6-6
TGTGCCAGCGCGACAGGGAGGTCCTACGAGCAGTACTTC
CASATGRSYEQYF
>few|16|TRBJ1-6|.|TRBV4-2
TGTGCCAGCAGCCAAGACCCAGGGGCCTATAATTCACCCCTCCACTTT
CASSQDPGAYNSPLHF
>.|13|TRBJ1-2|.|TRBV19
TGTGCCAGTAGACGGGGGGCGCGGTATGGCTACACCTTC
CASRRGARYGYTF
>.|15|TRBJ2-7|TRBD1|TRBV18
TGTGCCAGCTCACTCGGGACAGGGGGTCTATACGAGCAGTACTTC
CASSLGTGGLYEQYF
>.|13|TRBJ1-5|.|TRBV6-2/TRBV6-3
TGTGCCAGCAGTTTCGACAGGTATCAGCCCCAGCATTTT
CASSFDRYQPQHF
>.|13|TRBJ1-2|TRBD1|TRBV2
TGTGCCAGCCACAGGGGGCTTAGCTATGGCTACACCTTC
CASHRGLSYGYTF
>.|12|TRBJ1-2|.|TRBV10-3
TGTGCTGGGGCGGACGGTGACTATGGCTACACCTTC
CAGADGDYGYTF
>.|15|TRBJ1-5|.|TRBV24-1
TGTGCCACCGCCGGGGACAATATTTTTCATCAGCCCCAGCATTTT
CATAGDNIFHQPQHF
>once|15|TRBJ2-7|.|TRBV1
TGCACCAGCAGCCCCAGGAGAAGGGGTGGGTACGAGCAGTACTTC
CTSSPRRRGGYEQYF
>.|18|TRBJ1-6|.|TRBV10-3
TGTGCCATCAGTGAGACGAGTTGGGGAGGGATTGGTAATTCACCCCTCCACTTT
CAISETSWGGIGNSPLHF
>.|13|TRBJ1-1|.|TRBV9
TGTGCCAGCAGCACAACAGGGTGGACTGAAGCTTTCTTT
CASSTTGWTEAFF
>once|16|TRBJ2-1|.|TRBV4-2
TGTGCCAGCAGCCAAGAGTCGACTAGTAGCCACAATGAGCAGTTCTTC
CASSQESTSSHNEQFF
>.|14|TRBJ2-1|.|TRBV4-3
TGCGCCAGCAGCCAATTAGCGGTCTACAATGAGCAGTTCTTC
CASSQLAVYNEQFF
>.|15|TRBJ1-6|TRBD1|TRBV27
TGTGCCAGCAGCCAATTGGGACAGAGTAATTCACCCCTCCACTTT
CASSQLGQSNSPLHF
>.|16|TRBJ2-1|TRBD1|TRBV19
TGTGCCAGTAGTCGACAGGGGGGCTATGAATACAATGAGCAGTTCTTC
CASSRQGGYEYNEQFF
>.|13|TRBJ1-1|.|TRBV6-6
TGTGCCAGCAGTTTCGCGGGAGTAACTGAAGCTTTCTTT
CASSFAGVTEAFF
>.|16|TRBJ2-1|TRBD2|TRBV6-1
TGTGCCAGCAGTGGTGTTAGCGGGGCCTCCTACAATGAGCAGTTCTTC
CASSGVSGASYNEQFF
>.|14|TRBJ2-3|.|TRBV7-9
TGTGCCAGCAGCGCCTCGGGGACCACAGATACGCAGTATTTT
CASSASGTTDTQYF
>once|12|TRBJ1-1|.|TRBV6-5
TGTGCCAGCAGGCCTCCGGGCACTGAAGCTTTCTTT
CASRPPGTEAFF
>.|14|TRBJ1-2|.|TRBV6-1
TGTGCCAGCAGTGAAGGGCTAGCTAACTATGGCTACACCTTC
CASSEGLANYGYTF
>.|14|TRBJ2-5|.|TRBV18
TGTGCCAGCTCACCCGGCGGCGGGCAAGAGACCCAGTACTTC
CASSPGGGQETQYF
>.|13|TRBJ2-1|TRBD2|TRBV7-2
TGTGCCAGCAGTAGGATCTGGCGGGGGTTGCAGTTCTTC
CASSRIWRGLQFF
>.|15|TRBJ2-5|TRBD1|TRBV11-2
TGTGCCAGCAGCTTAGAGAGGGGGCCCCTGAAGACCCAGTACTTC
CASSLERGPLKTQYF
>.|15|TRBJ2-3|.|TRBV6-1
TGTGCCAGCAGTGAAACGGTTGGGGTGTCAGATACGCAGTATTTT
CASSETVGVSDTQYF
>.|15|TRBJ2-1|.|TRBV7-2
TGTGCCAGCAGCTTAGATCAGGGGCGCTACAATGAGCAGTTCTTC
CASSLDQGRYNEQFF
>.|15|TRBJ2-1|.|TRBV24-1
TGTGCCACCAGTGACCCCGGACTCCCCTACAATGAGCAGTTCTTC
CATSDPGLPYNEQFF
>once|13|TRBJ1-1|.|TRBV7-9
TGTGCCAGCAGCGTTACCCGTAACACTGAAGCTTTCTTT
CASSVTRNTEAFF
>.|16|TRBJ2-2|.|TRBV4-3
TGCGCCAGCAGCCAAGATCTAAGGAGCACCACCGGGGAGCTGTTTTTT
CASSQDLRSTTGELFF
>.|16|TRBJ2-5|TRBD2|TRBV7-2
TGTGCCAGCAGCTTCACTTTTTTAGCGGGGAGTGAGACCCAGTACTTC
CASSFTFLAGSETQYF
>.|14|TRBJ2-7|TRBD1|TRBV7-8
TGTGCCAGCAGCGAGTCGGGACAGATCTACGAGCAGTACTTC
CASSESGQIYEQYF
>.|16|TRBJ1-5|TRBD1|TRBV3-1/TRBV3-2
TGTGCCAGCAGCCTCCTGACAGGGGATAGCAATCAGCCCCAGCATTTT
CASSLLTGDSNQPQHF